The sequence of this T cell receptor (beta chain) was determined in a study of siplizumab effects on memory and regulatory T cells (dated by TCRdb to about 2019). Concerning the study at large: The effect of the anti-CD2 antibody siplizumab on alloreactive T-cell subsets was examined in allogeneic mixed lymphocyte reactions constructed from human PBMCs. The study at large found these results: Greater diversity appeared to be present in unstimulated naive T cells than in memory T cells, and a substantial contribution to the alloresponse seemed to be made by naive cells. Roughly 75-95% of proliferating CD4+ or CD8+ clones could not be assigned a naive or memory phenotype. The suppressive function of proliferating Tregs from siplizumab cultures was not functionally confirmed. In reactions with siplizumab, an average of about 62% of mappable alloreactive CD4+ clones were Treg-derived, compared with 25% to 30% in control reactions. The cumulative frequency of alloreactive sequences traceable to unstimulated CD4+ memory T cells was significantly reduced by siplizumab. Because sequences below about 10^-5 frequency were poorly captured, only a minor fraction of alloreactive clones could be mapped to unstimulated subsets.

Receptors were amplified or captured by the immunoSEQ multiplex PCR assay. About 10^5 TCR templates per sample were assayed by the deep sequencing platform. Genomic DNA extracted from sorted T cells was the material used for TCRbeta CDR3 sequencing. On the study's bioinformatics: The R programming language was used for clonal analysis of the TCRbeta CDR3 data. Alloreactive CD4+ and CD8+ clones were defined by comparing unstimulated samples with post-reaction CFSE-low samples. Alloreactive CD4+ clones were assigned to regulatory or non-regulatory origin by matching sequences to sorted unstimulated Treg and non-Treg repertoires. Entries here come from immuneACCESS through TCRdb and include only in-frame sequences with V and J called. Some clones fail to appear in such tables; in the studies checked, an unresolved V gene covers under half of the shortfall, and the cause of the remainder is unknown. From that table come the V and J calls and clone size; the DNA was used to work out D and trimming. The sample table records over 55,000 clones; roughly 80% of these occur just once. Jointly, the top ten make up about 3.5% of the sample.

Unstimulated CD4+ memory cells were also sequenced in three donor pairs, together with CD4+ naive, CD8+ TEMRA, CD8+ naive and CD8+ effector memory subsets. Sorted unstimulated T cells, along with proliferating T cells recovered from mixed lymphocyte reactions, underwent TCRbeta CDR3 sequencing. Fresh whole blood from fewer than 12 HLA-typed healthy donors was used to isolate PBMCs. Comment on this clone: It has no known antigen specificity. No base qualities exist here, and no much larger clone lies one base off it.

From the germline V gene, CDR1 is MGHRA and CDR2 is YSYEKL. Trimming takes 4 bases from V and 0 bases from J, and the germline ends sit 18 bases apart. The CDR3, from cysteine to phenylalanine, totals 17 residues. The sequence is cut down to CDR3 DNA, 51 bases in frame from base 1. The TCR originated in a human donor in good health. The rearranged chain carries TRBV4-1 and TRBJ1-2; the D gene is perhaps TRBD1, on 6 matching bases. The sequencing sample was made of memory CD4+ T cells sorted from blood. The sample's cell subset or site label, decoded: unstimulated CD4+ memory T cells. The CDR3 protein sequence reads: CASSPRRNRDANYGYTF. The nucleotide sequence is TGCGCCAGCAGCCCCCGGCGTAACAGGGACGCTAACTATGGCTACACCTTC.